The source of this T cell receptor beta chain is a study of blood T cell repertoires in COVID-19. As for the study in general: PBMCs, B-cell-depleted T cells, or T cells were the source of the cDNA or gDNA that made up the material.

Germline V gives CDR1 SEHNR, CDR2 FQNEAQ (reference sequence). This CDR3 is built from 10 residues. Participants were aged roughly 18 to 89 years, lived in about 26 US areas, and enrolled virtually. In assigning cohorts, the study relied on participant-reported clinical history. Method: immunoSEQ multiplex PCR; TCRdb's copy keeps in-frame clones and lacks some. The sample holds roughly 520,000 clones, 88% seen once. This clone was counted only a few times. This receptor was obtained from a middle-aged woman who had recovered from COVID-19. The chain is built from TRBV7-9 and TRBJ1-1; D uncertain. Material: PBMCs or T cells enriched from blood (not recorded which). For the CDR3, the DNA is TGTAGTGGCGGGAACACTGAAGCTTTCTTT. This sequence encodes CSGGNTEAFF.